The rows below give T cell receptor beta chains drawn from one sample of a study of early T cells in non-severe SARS-CoV-2 infection. TCRdb analysed the 5' RACE reads with MiXCR anew, one entry per CDR3 protein. The data contain tens of thousands of distinct CDR3 sequences, roughly 15% of them singletons. The sample here was whole blood, taken at baseline. The receptors were sampled from an adult who was a healthcare worker with PCR-confirmed SARS-CoV-2 infection or an uninfected control (not recorded which). CDR3s include the opening cysteine and the closing phenylalanine or tryptophan. The order of the fields is V gene, clone size, J gene, D gene, CDR3 DNA, CDR3 protein. The D gene is left open where the match is weak. Where a row states a size, it is once, few, many or the class of an expanded clone; other rows omit it.

TRBV5-4	many	TRBJ2-3	TRBD2	TGTGCCAGCAGCGGGGGACTAGCGGGGACTACGCAGTATTTT	CASSGGLAGTTQYF
TRBV5-4	NA	TRBJ2-5	TRBD1	TGTGCCAGCAGCGGGGACAGTGGGCAATTCGCGACCCAGTACTTC	CASSGDSGQFATQYF
TRBV11-2	medium-sized	TRBJ2-7	NA	TGTGCCAGCAGCAGCCTTGGGGGAGGCGAGCAGTACTTC	CASSSLGGGEQYF
TRBV19	few	TRBJ2-5	TRBD1	TGTGCCAGTAGTCAACAGGGGTTCGGGACCCAGTACTTC	CASSQQGFGTQYF
TRBV28	few	TRBJ2-7	TRBD1	TGTGCCAGCAGTTTATCTCCGGACAGGGTCAACGAGCAGTACTTC	CASSLSPDRVNEQYF
TRBV6-5	NA	TRBJ2-1	TRBD2	TGTGCCAGCAGCACGACTAGCGGGAGGAATAATGAGCAGTTCTTC	CASSTTSGRNNEQFF
TRBV18	NA	TRBJ2-7	NA	TGTGCCAGCTCATCCCCAGCTTATAGCTCCTACGAGCAGTACTTC	CASSSPAYSSYEQYF
TRBV20-1	many	TRBJ2-5	TRBD2	TGCAGTGCTGGGACTAGCGGGAGTCCGGGGACCCAGTACTTC	CSAGTSGSPGTQYF
TRBV30	NA	TRBJ2-7	NA	TGTGCCTGGAGCGCCGGGACTTCACCCTACGAGCAGTACTTC	CAWSAGTSPYEQYF
TRBV6-5	few	TRBJ1-2	NA	TGTGCCAGCGGTACCGAAGGACTCTATGGCTACACCTTC	CASGTEGLYGYTF
TRBV4-1	few	TRBJ2-3	TRBD1	TGCGCCAGCAGCCCGACAGGGCTGGGGCCAGATACGCAGTATTTT	CASSPTGLGPDTQYF
TRBV15	NA	TRBJ2-1	NA	TGTGCCACCAACGCCACAGGGAGCTCCTACAATGAGCAGTTCTTC	CATNATGSSYNEQFF
TRBV2	few	TRBJ2-5	TRBD2	TGTGCCAGCATCGGAGCGGGGACTAGCGGGAGCTGGGAGACCCAGTACTTC	CASIGAGTSGSWETQYF
TRBV7-2	many	TRBJ2-1	NA	TGTGCCAGCAGCTTGGGACTCTCTTACAATGAGCAGTTCTTC	CASSLGLSYNEQFF
TRBV7-9	NA	TRBJ2-7	NA	TGTGCCAGCAGCTTTGAGACACGGGGCGGCGAGCAGTACTTC	CASSFETRGGEQYF
TRBV7-6	NA	TRBJ2-1	TRBD2	TGTGCCAGCAGCTATAGCGGGAAGGGGCCTAACAATGAGCAGTTCTTC	CASSYSGKGPNNEQFF
TRBV2	few	TRBJ2-7	NA	TGTGCCAGCAGTGAACAAGGGACACCCTACGAGCAGTACTTC	CASSEQGTPYEQYF
TRBV5-1	NA	TRBJ2-1	TRBD2	TGCGCCAGCAGCGCTGGGACTAGTGAGCAGTTCTTC	CASSAGTSEQFF
TRBV24-1	few	TRBJ2-3	TRBD2	TGTGCCACCAGTGATTGGGGACTAGCAGAAGATACGCAGTATTTT	CATSDWGLAEDTQYF
TRBV2	many	TRBJ2-2	TRBD2	TGTGCCAGCACCCTCAGAGCGGGAGGGCCGACCACCGGGGAGCTGTTTTTT	CASTLRAGGPTTGELFF
TRBV24-1	many	TRBJ2-1	NA	TGTGCCACCAGTGAGGAGTGGGAGGACAGACAATTCTTC	CATSEEWEDRQFF
TRBV7-3	few	TRBJ2-5	TRBD2	TGTGCCAGCAGCCCCGGGACTAGCGGGAGAGAGACCCAGTACTTC	CASSPGTSGRETQYF
TRBV18	few	TRBJ1-2	TRBD1	TGTGCCAGCTCACCAGGGACAGGGGTAGACTATGGCTACACCTTC	CASSPGTGVDYGYTF
TRBV20-1	many	TRBJ1-5	NA	TGCAGTGCTAGAGGCCACCCTAGCAATCAGCCCCAGCATTTT	CSARGHPSNQPQHF
TRBV21-1	NA	TRBJ2-1	NA	TGTGCCAGCAACTCGGCCAGGATATCCTACAATGAGCAGTTCTTC	CASNSARISYNEQFF
TRBV5-1	few	TRBJ2-7	TRBD1	TGCGCCAGCACCGACAGGGCGTCCTACGAGCAGTACTTC	CASTDRASYEQYF
TRBV5-1	few	TRBJ2-4	TRBD2	TGCGCCAGCAGCTTGGAAGTAGCGGGGGCAAACATTCAGTACTTC	CASSLEVAGANIQYF
TRBV28	many	TRBJ2-7	NA	TGTGCCAGCACCCCATTCTTGACAGCATCCTACGAGCAGTACTTC	CASTPFLTASYEQYF
TRBV7-6	many	TRBJ2-7	TRBD2	TGTGCCAGCAGCTCCCGACTAGCGGAGGGGTACGAGCAGTACTTC	CASSSRLAEGYEQYF
TRBV12-3/TRBV12-4	NA	TRBJ2-7	TRBD2	TGTGCCAGCAGCCCCATTAGCGGGAGGGCGCCTTACGAGCAGTACTTC	CASSPISGRAPYEQYF
TRBV20-1	many	TRBJ2-5	NA	TGCAGTGCTAGAGATCTCCAGTTGGAGACCCAGTACTTC	CSARDLQLETQYF
TRBV5-1	NA	TRBJ2-1	NA	TGCGCCAGCAGCGTACGGGGCCCTCCCGTCAATGAGCAGTTCTTC	CASSVRGPPVNEQFF
TRBV28	few	TRBJ1-1	TRBD1	TGTGCCAGCAGTTTACCCCTAGGACAGGGGGTTGGGGAAGCTTTCTTT	CASSLPLGQGVGEAFF
TRBV5-1	few	TRBJ2-3	NA	TGCGCCAGCAGCCTCAACTTGGGAGACACAGATACGCAGTATTTT	CASSLNLGDTDTQYF
TRBV7-7	NA	TRBJ2-1	TRBD2	TGTGCCAGCAGCGCCTCTGGGCTAGCGGGAGATGAGCAGTTCTTC	CASSASGLAGDEQFF
TRBV25-1	NA	TRBJ2-2	TRBD2	TGTGCCAGTGCTGGGATCGGGAGGCTCCAAGGGGAGCTGTTTTTT	CASAGIGRLQGELFF
TRBV27	few	TRBJ2-2	NA	TGTGCCAGCAGTTCGTCGACAGCGGGCACCGGGGAGCTGTTTTTT	CASSSSTAGTGELFF
TRBV20-1	NA	TRBJ1-3	NA	TGCAGTGCTAGAGAGCCAGGGGCTGGAAACACCATATATTTT	CSAREPGAGNTIYF
TRBV7-8	few	TRBJ2-3	NA	TGTGCCAGCAGCAACGGGGTTCAAGCCGTACAGTATTTT	CASSNGVQAVQYF
TRBV12-3/TRBV12-4	NA	TRBJ2-7	NA	TGTGCCAGCAGTTTCAGCGGTTCCTACGAGCAGTACTTC	CASSFSGSYEQYF
TRBV7-2	few	TRBJ2-4	NA	TGTGCCAGCAGCGACGGACTAGCCAAAAACATTCAGTACTTC	CASSDGLAKNIQYF
TRBV10-3	few	TRBJ2-7	TRBD2	TGTGCCATCAGTGAGGGGCGGGGACTAGCGGGATCCGTGCAGTACTTC	CAISEGRGLAGSVQYF
TRBV6-5	NA	TRBJ2-3	NA	TGTGCCAGCAGCCCGGCGACCACAGATACGCAGTATTTT	CASSPATTDTQYF
TRBV5-4	many	TRBJ2-1	NA	TGTGCCAGCAGCCCGGGGGCCGGCTACAATGAGCAGTTCTTC	CASSPGAGYNEQFF
TRBV24-1	many	TRBJ2-3	NA	TGTGCCACCAGTGATTCCGGGACGGCAGCCAGCACAGATACGCAGTATTTT	CATSDSGTAASTDTQYF